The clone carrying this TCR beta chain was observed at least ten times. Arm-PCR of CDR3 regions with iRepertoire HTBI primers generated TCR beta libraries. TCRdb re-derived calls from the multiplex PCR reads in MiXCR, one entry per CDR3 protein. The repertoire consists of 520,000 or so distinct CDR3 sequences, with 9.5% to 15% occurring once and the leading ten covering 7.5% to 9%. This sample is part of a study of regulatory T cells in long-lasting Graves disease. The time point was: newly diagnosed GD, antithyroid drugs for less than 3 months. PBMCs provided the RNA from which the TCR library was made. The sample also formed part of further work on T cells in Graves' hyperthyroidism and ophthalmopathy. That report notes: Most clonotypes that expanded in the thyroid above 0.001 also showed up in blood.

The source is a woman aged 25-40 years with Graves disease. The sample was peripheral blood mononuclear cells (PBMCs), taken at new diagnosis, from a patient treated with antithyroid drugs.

Here the CDR3 DNA reads TGTGCCTGGAGTGAAGCCACTAGCCCCGAGACCGGGGAGCTGTTTTTT. Translation: CAWSEATSPETGELFF. V usage is TRBV30 and J usage is TRBJ2-2, with a tentative D call TRBD2 (6 bases). The CDR3 sequence is 16 residues long. V was cut by 1 base and J by 5 bases, with 17 bases left in between. Germline CDR1 and CDR2: GTSNPN and SVGIG (reference sequence).